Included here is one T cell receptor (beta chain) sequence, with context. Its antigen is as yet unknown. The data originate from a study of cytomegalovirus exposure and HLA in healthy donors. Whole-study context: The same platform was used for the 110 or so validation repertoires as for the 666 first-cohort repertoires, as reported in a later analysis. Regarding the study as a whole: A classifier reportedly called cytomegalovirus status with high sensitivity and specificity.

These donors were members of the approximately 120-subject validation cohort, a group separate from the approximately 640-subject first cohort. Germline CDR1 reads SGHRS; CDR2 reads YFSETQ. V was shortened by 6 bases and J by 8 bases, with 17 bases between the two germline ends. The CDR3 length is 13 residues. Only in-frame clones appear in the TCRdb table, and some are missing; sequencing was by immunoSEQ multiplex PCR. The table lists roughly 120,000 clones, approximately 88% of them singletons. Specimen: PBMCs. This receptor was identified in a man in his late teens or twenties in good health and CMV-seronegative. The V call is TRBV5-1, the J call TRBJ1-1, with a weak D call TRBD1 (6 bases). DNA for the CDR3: TGCGCCAGCAACGACCCACCGGGACAAGAAGCTTTCTTT. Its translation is CASNDPPGQEAFF. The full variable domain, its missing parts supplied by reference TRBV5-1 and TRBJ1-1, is KAGVTQTPRYLIKTRGQQVTLSCSPISGHRSVSWYQQTPGQGLQFLFEYFSETQRNKGNFPGRFSGRQFSNSRSEMNVSTLELGDSALYLCASNDPPGQEAFFGQGTRLTVV.